Described below is a single T cell receptor beta chain sequence and its context. The V and J ends lost 9 bases and 10 bases respectively, with 19 bases between them. CDR1 SGHNT and CDR2 YYREEE come from the germline V gene (reference sequence). The CDR3 extends over 13 amino acids. These data originate in a study of blood T cell repertoires in COVID-19. On the study more broadly: Both acute and convalescent COVID-19 samples were obtained from the United States, Italy and Spain. PBMCs, B-cell-depleted T cells, or T cells provided the cDNA or gDNA that made up the material.

Allocation to cohorts depended on clinical history reported by the participants. Per the study methods: Amplifying reference gene primers gave estimates of nucleated cell counts. Assay used: immunoSEQ multiplex PCR; TCRdb lists only in-frame clones, some missing. Clone size and V and J calls were adopted from that table, with D and trimming inferred from the DNA. Among roughly 250,000 clones listed, roughly 91% were seen once. What was sequenced was PBMCs or T cells enriched from blood (not recorded which). The sequence derives from a middle-aged woman with acute COVID-19. V and J are TRBV5-4 and TRBJ2-2; D might be TRBD2 (5 bases). The CDR3 nucleotides read TGTGCCACCCACGGGGTCGAATTTGAGGAGCTGTTTTTT. Its translation: CATHGVEFEELFF.